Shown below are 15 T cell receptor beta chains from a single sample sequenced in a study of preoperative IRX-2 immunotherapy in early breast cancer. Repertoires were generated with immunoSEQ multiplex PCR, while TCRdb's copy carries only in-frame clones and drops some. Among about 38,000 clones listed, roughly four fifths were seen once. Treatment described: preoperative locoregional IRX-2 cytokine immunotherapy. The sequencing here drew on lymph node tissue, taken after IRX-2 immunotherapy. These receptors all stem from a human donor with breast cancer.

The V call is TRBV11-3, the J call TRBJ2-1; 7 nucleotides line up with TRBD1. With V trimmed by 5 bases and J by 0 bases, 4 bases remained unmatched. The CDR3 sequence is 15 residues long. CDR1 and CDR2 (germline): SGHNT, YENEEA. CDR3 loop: CASSLQGSSYNEQFF. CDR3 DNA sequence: TGTGCCAGCAGCCTACAGGGGAGCTCCTACAATGAGCAGTTCTTC.

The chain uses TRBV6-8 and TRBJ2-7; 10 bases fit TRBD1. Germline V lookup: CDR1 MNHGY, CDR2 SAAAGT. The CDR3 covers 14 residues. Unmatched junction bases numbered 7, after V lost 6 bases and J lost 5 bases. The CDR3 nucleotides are TGTGCCAGCAGGGGACAGGGGCCCCTCCACGAGCAGTACTTC. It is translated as CASRGQGPLHEQYF.

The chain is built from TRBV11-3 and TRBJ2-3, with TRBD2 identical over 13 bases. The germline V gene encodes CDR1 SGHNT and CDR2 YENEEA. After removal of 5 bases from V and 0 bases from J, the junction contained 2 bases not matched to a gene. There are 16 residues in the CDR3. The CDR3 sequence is CASSPLAGGSTDTQYF. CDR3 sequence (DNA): TGTGCCAGCAGCCCACTAGCGGGGGGGAGCACAGATACGCAGTATTTT.

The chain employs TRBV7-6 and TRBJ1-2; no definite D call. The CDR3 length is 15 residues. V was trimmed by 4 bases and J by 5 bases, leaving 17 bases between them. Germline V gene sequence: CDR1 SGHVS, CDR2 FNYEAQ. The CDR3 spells CASSSGNRPIYGYTF. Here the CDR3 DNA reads TGTGCCAGCAGCTCCGGCAACAGACCGATTTATGGCTACACCTTC.

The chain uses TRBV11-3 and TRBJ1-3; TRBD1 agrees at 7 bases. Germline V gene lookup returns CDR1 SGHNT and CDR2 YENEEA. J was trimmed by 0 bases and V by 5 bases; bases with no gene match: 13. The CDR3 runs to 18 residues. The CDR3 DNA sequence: TGTGCCAGCAGCCCCAGGGGGACCTGGAGGAGCTCTGGAAACACCATATATTTT. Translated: CASSPRGTWRSSGNTIYF.

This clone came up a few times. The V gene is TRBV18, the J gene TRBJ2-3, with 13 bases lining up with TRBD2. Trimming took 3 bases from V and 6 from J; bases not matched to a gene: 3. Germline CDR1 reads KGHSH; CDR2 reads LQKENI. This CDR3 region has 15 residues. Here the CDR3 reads CASSPGTSGVDTQYF. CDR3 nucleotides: TGTGCCAGCTCACCCGGGACTAGCGGGGTCGATACGCAGTATTTT.

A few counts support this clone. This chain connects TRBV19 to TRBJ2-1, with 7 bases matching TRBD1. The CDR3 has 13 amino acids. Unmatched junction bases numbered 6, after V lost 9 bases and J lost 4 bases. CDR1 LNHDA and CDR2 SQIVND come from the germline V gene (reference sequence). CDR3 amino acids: CASDSTGYNEQFF. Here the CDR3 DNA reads TGTGCCAGCGACTCGACAGGGTACAATGAGCAGTTCTTC.

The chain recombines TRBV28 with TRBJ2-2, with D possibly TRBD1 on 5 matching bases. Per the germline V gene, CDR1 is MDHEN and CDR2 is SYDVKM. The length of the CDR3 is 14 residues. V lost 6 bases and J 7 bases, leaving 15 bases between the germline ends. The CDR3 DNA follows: TGTGCCAGCAGCAACGCTCTCAGGGACGGGGAGCTGTTTTTT. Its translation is CASSNALRDGELFF. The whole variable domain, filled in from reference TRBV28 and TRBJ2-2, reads DVKVTQSSRYLVKRTGEKVFLECVQDMDHENMFWYRQDPGLGLRLIYFSYDVKMKEKGDIPEGYSVSREKKERFSLILESASTNQTSMYLCASSNALRDGELFFGEGSRLTVL.

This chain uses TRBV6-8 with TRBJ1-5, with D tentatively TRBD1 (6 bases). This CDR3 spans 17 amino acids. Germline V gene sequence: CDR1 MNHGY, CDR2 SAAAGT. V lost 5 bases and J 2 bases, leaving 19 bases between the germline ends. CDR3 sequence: CASSPDRTLPGNQPQHF. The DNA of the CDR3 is TGTGCCAGCAGTCCAGACAGGACCCTTCCCGGCAATCAGCCCCAGCATTTT.

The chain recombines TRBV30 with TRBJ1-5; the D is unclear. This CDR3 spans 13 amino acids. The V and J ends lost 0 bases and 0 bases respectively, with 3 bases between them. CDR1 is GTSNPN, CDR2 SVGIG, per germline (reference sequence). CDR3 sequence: CAWSVHSNQPQHF. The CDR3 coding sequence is TGTGCCTGGAGTGTACATAGCAATCAGCCCCAGCATTTT.

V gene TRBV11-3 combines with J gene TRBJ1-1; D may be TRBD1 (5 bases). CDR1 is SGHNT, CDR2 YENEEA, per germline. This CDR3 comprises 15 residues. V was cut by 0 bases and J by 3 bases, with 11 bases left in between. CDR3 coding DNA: TGTGCCAGCAGCTTAGATTTGGGAGGGGACACTGAAGCTTTCTTT. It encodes CASSLDLGGDTEAFF.

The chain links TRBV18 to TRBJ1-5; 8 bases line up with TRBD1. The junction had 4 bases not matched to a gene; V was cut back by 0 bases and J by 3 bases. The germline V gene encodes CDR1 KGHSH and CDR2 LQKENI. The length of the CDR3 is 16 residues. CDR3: CASSPPGTGHNQPQHF. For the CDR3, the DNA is TGTGCCAGCTCACCACCCGGGACAGGTCACAATCAGCCCCAGCATTTT.

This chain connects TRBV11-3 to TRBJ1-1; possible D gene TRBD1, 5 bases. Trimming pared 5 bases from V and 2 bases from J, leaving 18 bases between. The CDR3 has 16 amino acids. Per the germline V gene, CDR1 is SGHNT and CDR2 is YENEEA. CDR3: CASSQPPTAYNTEAFF. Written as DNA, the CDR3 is TGTGCCAGCAGCCAGCCCCCGACAGCGTACAACACTGAAGCTTTCTTT.

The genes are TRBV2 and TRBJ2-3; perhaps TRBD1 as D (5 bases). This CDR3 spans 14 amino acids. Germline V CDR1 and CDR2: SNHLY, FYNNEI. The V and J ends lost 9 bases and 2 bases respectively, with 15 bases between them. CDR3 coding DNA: TGTGCCAGTACCCCCAGGGAAGCCACAGATACGCAGTATTTT. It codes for CASTPREATDTQYF.

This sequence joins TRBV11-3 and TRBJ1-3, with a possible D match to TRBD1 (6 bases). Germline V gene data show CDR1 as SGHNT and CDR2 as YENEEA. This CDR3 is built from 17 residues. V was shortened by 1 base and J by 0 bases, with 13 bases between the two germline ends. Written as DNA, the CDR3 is TGTGCCAGCAGCTTAGGGGGGGCACTCTACTCTGGAAACACCATATATTTT. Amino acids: CASSLGGALYSGNTIYF. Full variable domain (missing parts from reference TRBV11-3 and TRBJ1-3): EAGVVQSPRYKIIEKKQPVAFWCNPISGHNTLYWYLQNLGQGPELLIRYENEEAVDDSQLPKDRFSAERLKGVDSTLKIQPAELGDSAVYLCASSLGGALYSGNTIYFGEGSWLTVV.